These T cell receptor beta chains were read from a single sample in a study of PD-1 blockade in classical Hodgkin lymphoma. The table came from immunoSEQ multiplex PCR; TCRdb's copy has only in-frame clones and leaves some out. The sample shows some 5,700 clones, approximately 90% of them seen only once. Sequenced: CD8+ T cells from blood. The receptors derive from a human donor with classical Hodgkin lymphoma. CDR3s include the opening cysteine and the closing phenylalanine or tryptophan. D genes are given only for firm matches. A clone size is listed for some rows: how often the clone was seen (once, few, many), or a class if it is expanded.

. TRBJ2-3 TRBV7-7 . CASSLTHSRGDTDTQYF TGTGCTAGCAGCTTAACCCATAGCAGGGGAGATACAGATACGCAGTATTTT
. TRBJ2-7 TRBV27 TRBD1 CASSLGTGGAAQTYEQYF TGTGCCAGCAGTCTTGGGACAGGGGGCGCAGCTCAAACCTACGAGCAGTACTTC
. TRBJ1-1 TRBV28 TRBD1 CASTSSGTGSTLNTEAFF TGTGCCAGCACCTCGTCGGGGACAGGGTCCACACTGAACACTGAAGCTTTCTTT
. TRBJ2-7 TRBV11-2 . CASSPRWEGDGEQYF TGTGCCAGCAGCCCCCGGTGGGAGGGGGACGGGGAGCAGTACTTC
once TRBJ1-2 TRBV4-3 . CASSQESGLAGSYGYTF TGCGCCAGCAGCCAAGAGTCGGGCTTAGCGGGGTCGTATGGCTACACCTTC
. TRBJ2-7 TRBV6-5 . CASSYAGHEQYF TGTGCCAGCAGTTACGCCGGGCACGAGCAGTACTTC
. TRBJ2-2 TRBV6-5 TRBD2 CASSGEGNTGELFF TGTGCCAGCAGCGGGGAGGGGAACACCGGGGAGCTGTTTTTT
. TRBJ2-7 TRBV5-1 TRBD1 CASSSPGQGYYEQYF TGCGCCAGCAGCTCGCCGGGACAGGGGTATTACGAGCAGTACTTC
few TRBJ1-6 TRBV27 TRBD1 CASARGQGASPLHF TGTGCCAGCGCGCGGGGACAGGGAGCTTCACCCCTCCACTTT
. TRBJ2-6 TRBV19 . CASSPRVGGSGANVLTF TGTGCCAGTAGCCCAAGGGTGGGTGGATCTGGGGCCAACGTCCTGACTTTC
. TRBJ2-1 TRBV5-5 . CASSFDNEQFF TGTGCCAGCAGCTTTGACAATGAGCAGTTCTTC
few TRBJ1-6 TRBV2 TRBD1 CASSHRDSPLALHF TGTGCCAGCAGCCACCGGGACAGCCCGCTCGCCCTCCACTTT
. TRBJ2-7 TRBV9 . CASSGNEQYF TGTGCCAGCAGCGGGAACGAGCAGTACTTC
. TRBJ2-1 TRBV7-2 . CASSRTPGLNIEKFF TGTGCCAGCAGCAGAACCCCGGGACTGAATATCGAGAAGTTCTTC
. TRBJ2-3 TRBV7-6 . CASSPYGSTDTQYF TGTGCCAGCAGCCCATACGGCAGCACAGATACGCAGTATTTT
few TRBJ2-5 TRBV4-3 . CASSQDYGPKETQYF TGCGCCAGCAGCCAAGACTACGGACCGAAAGAGACCCAGTACTTC
. TRBJ2-5 TRBV18 TRBD2 CASSPYSGSGEKETQYF TGTGCCAGCTCACCGTATAGCGGGAGTGGGGAAAAAGAGACCCAGTACTTC
. TRBJ2-7 TRBV28 . CASSSPRTVLPYEQYF TGTGCCAGCAGTTCACCTAGGACAGTTCTCCCCTACGAGCAGTACTTC
. TRBJ2-6 TRBV28 TRBD2 CASSFGRAGANVLTF TGTGCCAGCAGTTTCGGGAGGGCCGGGGCCAACGTCCTGACTTTC
. TRBJ2-7 TRBV7-6 . CASSLKIGSYEQYF TGTGCCAGCAGCTTAAAGATCGGCTCCTACGAGCAGTACTTC
. TRBJ2-2 TRBV10-1 TRBD2 CASSGPTSAAGELFF TGCGCCAGCAGTGGACCGACTAGCGCCGCCGGGGAGCTGTTTTTT
. TRBJ2-7 TRBV7-2 . CASSLRIGSTVSYEQYF TGTGCCAGCAGCTTGAGGATTGGGTCGACGGTTTCGTACGAGCAGTACTTC
few TRBJ2-4 TRBV28 TRBD1 CASSADFQGDIQYF TGTGCCAGCAGTGCCGACTTCCAGGGGGACATTCAGTACTTC
once TRBJ1-4 TRBV7-2 TRBD1 CASSLARQGATNEKLFF TGTGCCAGCAGCTTAGCCAGACAGGGGGCAACTAATGAAAAACTGTTTTTT
once TRBJ2-3 TRBV11-2 TRBD2 CASSRGDYKNTDTQYF TGTGCCAGCAGCCGAGGGGACTATAAAAACACAGATACGCAGTATTTT
. TRBJ2-7 TRBV7-2 TRBD1 CASSLQDRVEQYF TGTGCCAGCAGCTTGCAAGACAGGGTCGAGCAGTACTTC
. TRBJ1-1 TRBV10-3 TRBD1 CAISESTGNAEAFF TGTGCCATCAGTGAGTCGACAGGGAACGCTGAAGCTTTCTTT